The 32 T cell receptor beta chains below come from one sample, sequenced in a study of response to subunit inactivated influenza vaccine. Each CDR3 protein gets one entry after TCRdb re-called the RT-PCR reads with MiXCR. Of 500,000 to 700,000 distinct CDR3 sequences in the sample, 20% to 25% are singletons; the top ten hold 2.5% to 3.5%. The data were also submitted as part of a second study, on T cells expressing NK-cell markers. From that paper: TCR beta libraries carry UMIs added by 5'RACE template switching.

The sample here was CD4+ T cells sorted from PBMCs, taken 12 days after vaccination. Receptor source: a middle-aged man who received an inactivated influenza vaccine.

There are a few counts of this clonotype. This CDR3 reads CAWSPVTGGPHNEQFF. CDR3 bases: TGTGCCTGGAGCCCAGTAACGGGGGGGCCCCACAATGAGCAGTTCTTC. The rearrangement joins TRBV30 to TRBJ2-1, with 8 bases fitting TRBD2. V lost 3 bases to trimming and J lost 5 bases; unmatched junction nucleotides: 12. This CDR3 spans 16 amino acids. Germline CDR1 and CDR2: GTSNPN and SVGIG (reference sequence).

This chain joins TRBV20-1 and TRBJ1-1, with 7 bases lining up with TRBD1. The germline V gene encodes CDR1 DFQATT and CDR2 SNEGSKA (reference sequence). The trim removed 6 bases at V and 0 bases at J, leaving 7 bases unmatched. CDR3 length: 14 amino acids. The CDR3 coding sequence is TGCAGTGCGCGACAGGGCTCACTGAACACTGAAGCTTTCTTT. This translates into CSARQGSLNTEAFF.

The table lists this clonotype with a few counts. The rearrangement uses TRBV24-1 and TRBJ2-1, with TRBD2 as a possible D gene (6 bases). The CDR3 has 16 residues. Per germline, CDR1 KGHDR and CDR2 SFDVKD. V dropped 4 bases and J dropped 0 bases, with 12 bases sitting between them. The CDR3 sequence is CATSDPSSDSYNEQFF. CDR3 bases: TGTGCCACCAGTGACCCCTCTAGCGACTCCTACAATGAGCAGTTCTTC.

This chain uses TRBV3-1 with TRBJ2-7; D is uncertain. Germline CDR1 and CDR2: LGHDT and YNNKEL (reference sequence). V lost 1 base to trimming and J lost 7 bases, with 5 bases between them. The CDR3 is 11 residues long. In nucleotides, the CDR3 is TGTGCCAGCAGCCAAGCAAGGGAGCAGTACTTC. Its translation: CASSQAREQYF.

This rearrangement joins TRBV18 to TRBJ2-6; D unclear. The CDR3 covers 14 residues. CDR1 and CDR2 (germline): KGHSH, LQKENI. The V end was cut by 2 bases, the J end by 2 bases, with 4 bases between. In DNA form, the CDR3 reads TGTGCCAGCTCACCAGGGGCTGGGGCCAACGTCCTGACTTTC. Encoded protein: CASSPGAGANVLTF.

This clonotype occurred a few times. The rearrangement links TRBV9 to TRBJ1-6, with D perhaps TRBD1 (6 bases). Trimming removed 3 bases from V and 6 bases from J, with 7 bases in between. In germline, CDR1 is SGDLS, CDR2 YYNGEE. This CDR3 is built from 13 residues. The CDR3: CASSARGNSPLHF. The CDR3 DNA follows: TGTGCCAGCAGCGCCAGGGGTAATTCACCCCTCCACTTT.

This chain links TRBV6-2 or TRBV6-3 with TRBJ2-7; 7 bases agree with TRBD1. The CDR3 runs to 13 residues. Germline V gene data show CDR1 as MNHEY and CDR2 as SVGEGT. V shed 7 bases and J 6 bases; nucleotides not matched to a gene: 9. The CDR3 region has the DNA TGTGCCAGCAAGACAGGGACGTTGGGCGAGCAGTACTTC. It encodes CASKTGTLGEQYF.

The gene calls are TRBV11-2 and TRBJ1-4, with TRBD1 matching 10 bases. This CDR3 comprises 15 residues. Germline loops: CDR1 SGHAT, CDR2 FQNNGV. V dropped 4 bases and J dropped 7; count of bases not matched to a gene: 6. This CDR3 reads CASSSGQGVGEKLFF. The CDR3 region has the DNA TGTGCCAGCAGCTCAGGACAGGGGGTCGGTGAAAAACTGTTTTTT. The entire variable domain, with the rest obtained from reference TRBV11-2 and TRBJ1-4, is as follows: EAGVAQSPRYKIIEKRQSVAFWCNPISGHATLYWYQQILGQGPKLLIQFQNNGVVDDSQLPKDRFSAERLKGVDSTLKIQPAKLEDSAVYLCASSSGQGVGEKLFFGSGTQLSVL.

The J gene is TRBJ2-7, the V gene TRBV7-3; weak D call: TRBD1 (6 bases). The germline V gene encodes CDR1 SGHTA and CDR2 FQGTGA. CDR3 size: 13 residues. With 4 bases removed from V and 6 bases from J, the gap between germline ends came to 13 bases. In DNA form, the CDR3 reads TGTGCCAGCAGCTCCGAGGGGGTTCTCGAGCAGTACTTC. This translates into CASSSEGVLEQYF.

This clonotype was seen a handful of times. The chain couples TRBV6-2 or TRBV6-3 to TRBJ2-2, with 7 bases fitting TRBD1. Germline assignment: CDR1 MNHEY and CDR2 SVGEGT. V dropped 7 bases and J dropped 5; count of bases not matched to a gene: 4. The CDR3 has 13 amino acids. The CDR3 protein is CASTDRITGELFF. Written as DNA, the CDR3 is TGTGCCAGCACGGACAGGATTACCGGGGAGCTGTTTTTT.

J is TRBJ1-4 and V is TRBV29-1; D might be TRBD1 (5 bases). Germline V lookup: CDR1 SQVTM, CDR2 ANQGSEA. V was cut by 7 bases and J by 4 bases, with 13 bases left in between. The CDR3 contains 13 residues. This CDR3 is CSASRDFNEKLFF. CDR3 DNA: TGCAGCGCTAGTCGGGACTTTAATGAAAAACTGTTTTTT.

In its sample, this clonotype was seen a few times. The chain links TRBV6-5 to TRBJ2-3; D possibly matches TRBD1 or TRBD2 (5 bases each). This CDR3 has 14 residues. Germline assignment: CDR1 MNHEY and CDR2 SVGAGI. V dropped 8 bases and J dropped 5 bases, with 17 bases sitting between them. The CDR3 reads CASGSSRDRDTQYF. CDR3 sequence (DNA): TGTGCCAGCGGTTCCTCCCGGGACCGAGATACGCAGTATTTT.

The V and J genes are TRBV24-1 and TRBJ2-3; TRBD2 matches 12 bases. CDR1 and CDR2 (germline): KGHDR, SFDVKD. There are 14 residues in the CDR3. V lost 9 bases and J lost 3; bases outside the gene matches: 3. The chain's CDR3 is CATETSGSTDTQYF. The CDR3 DNA reads as TGTGCCACCGAGACTAGCGGGAGTACAGATACGCAGTATTTT.

The V and J genes are TRBV2 and TRBJ1-1; no firm D call. V lost 2 bases, J lost 1 base, and 11 bases lay in between. This CDR3 contains 15 residues. The germline gives CDR1 SNHLY, CDR2 FYNNEI. The CDR3 DNA is TGTGCCAGCAGTGAAACGAACCTAAGGAACACTGAAGCTTTCTTT. Translating it yields CASSETNLRNTEAFF.

The table lists this clonotype with a few counts. The chain uses TRBV28 and TRBJ2-2; 7 bases align to TRBD1. The germline CDR1 and CDR2 sequences are MDHEN and SYDVKM. The junction had 5 bases not matched to a gene; V was cut back by 2 bases and J by 5 bases. The CDR3 sequence is 15 residues long. CDR3 coding DNA: TGTGCCAGCAGTTTACACACGACAGGGACCGGGGAGCTGTTTTTT. Protein: CASSLHTTGTGELFF. Drawing the rest from reference TRBV28 and TRBJ2-2, the complete variable domain is DVKVTQSSRYLVKRTGEKVFLECVQDMDHENMFWYRQDPGLGLRLIYFSYDVKMKEKGDIPEGYSVSREKKERFSLILESASTNQTSMYLCASSLHTTGTGELFFGEGSRLTVL.

The rearrangement links TRBV5-1 to TRBJ2-6, with a possible D match to TRBD1 (6 bases). The CDR3 length is 15 residues. Germline V gives CDR1 SGHRS, CDR2 YFSETQ. V lost 6 bases, J lost 4 bases, and 14 bases lay in between. CDR3 region: CASTTTGSGANVLTF. CDR3 DNA sequence: TGCGCCAGCACCACAACAGGGTCCGGGGCCAACGTCCTGACTTTC.

This clonotype was detected a few times. This chain uses TRBV5-6 with TRBJ2-1, with D perhaps TRBD2 (5 bases). Per germline, CDR1 SGHDT and CDR2 YYEEEE. The CDR3 runs to 13 residues. V lost 2 bases and J 4 bases, leaving 7 bases between the germline ends. CDR3 protein: CASSFTRYNEQFF. In DNA, the CDR3 is TGTGCCAGCAGCTTCACTAGATACAATGAGCAGTTCTTC. Full variable domain (outside the CDR3, taken from reference TRBV5-6 and TRBJ2-1): DAGVTQSPTHLIKTRGQQVTLRCSPKSGHDTVSWYQQALGQGPQFIFQYYEEEERQRGNFPDRFSGHQFPNYSSELNVNALLLGDSALYLCASSFTRYNEQFFGPGTRLTVL.

This sequence joins TRBV7-2 and TRBJ2-1; 8 bases align to TRBD2. This CDR3 region has 16 residues. J gave up 5 bases and V 2 bases, and 8 bases lay outside the gene matches. Germline values: CDR1 SGHTA, CDR2 FQGNSA. The CDR3 nucleotides read TGTGCCAGCAGCTTATTGATCCGGGGGGGGAACAATGAGCAGTTCTTC. Its protein is CASSLLIRGGNNEQFF.

The genes are TRBV29-1 and TRBJ2-3, with D perhaps matching TRBD2 (7 bases). Deletions cut 2 bases from V and 1 base from J, with 13 bases between. This CDR3 is 15 amino acids long. From germline, CDR1 is SQVTM and CDR2 ANQGSEA. The CDR3 nucleotides read TGCAGCGTTGAAAAGGGGGGGGCCGGCACAGATACGCAGTATTTT. It translates to CSVEKGGAGTDTQYF.

This clonotype was counted between two and nine times. V and J are TRBV7-2 and TRBJ2-1; 10 bases align to TRBD2. Germline V CDR1 and CDR2: SGHTA, FQGNSA. The CDR3 has 16 residues. Unmatched junction bases numbered 3, after V lost 0 bases and J lost 4 bases. The CDR3 region has the DNA TGTGCCAGCAGCTTAGCCGGGACTAGCGCATACAATGAGCAGTTCTTC. Translating it yields CASSLAGTSAYNEQFF. Full variable domain (rest looked up from reference TRBV7-2 and TRBJ2-1): GAGVSQSPSNKVTEKGKDVELRCDPISGHTALYWYRQSLGQGLEFLIYFQGNSAPDKSGLPSDRFSAERTGGSVSTLTIQRTQQEDSAVYLCASSLAGTSAYNEQFFGPGTRLTVL.

The table lists this clonotype with a few counts. The genes are TRBV12-3 or TRBV12-4 and TRBJ2-5; the D gene is possibly TRBD1 (6 bases). The V end lost 5 bases, the J end lost 3 bases, and 10 bases lay between the germline ends. This CDR3 is 13 amino acids long. The CDR3 nucleotides are TGTGCCAGCAGTCCCCCAGGGGAAGAGACCCAGTACTTC. It codes for CASSPPGEETQYF.

This clonotype was seen at least ten times. The rearrangement joins TRBV29-1 to TRBJ2-5, with 9 bases that match TRBD2. Germline V gene data show CDR1 as SQVTM and CDR2 as ANQGSEA. The CDR3 is 14 residues long. The V gene end was trimmed by 1 base and the J gene end by 9 bases; junction bases not matched to a gene: 9. CDR3 sequence (DNA): TGCAGCGTTGAAGCCAGACTAGCGGAGGGGGCCCAGTACTTC. Residues: CSVEARLAEGAQYF.

V is TRBV5-6 and J is TRBJ2-1, with TRBD2 as a possible D gene (7 bases). Germline V gene sequence: CDR1 SGHDT, CDR2 YYEEEE. This CDR3 is built from 14 residues. V lost 4 bases, J lost 9 bases, and 17 bases lay in between. CDR3 coding DNA: TGTGCCAGCAGCGAATCCTGGGGGGGCGCTGAGCAGTTCTTC. It specifies CASSESWGGAEQFF.

This clonotype was recorded a few times. The chain has TRBV7-9 and TRBJ2-3; D is possibly TRBD1 or TRBD2 (6 bases each). Looked up from germline, CDR1 is SEHNR and CDR2 is FQNEAQ (reference sequence). Trimming took 0 bases from V and 6 from J, leaving 16 bases between them. The CDR3 spans 16 residues. The chain's CDR3 is CASSLAHREVEDTQYF. CDR3 in DNA: TGTGCCAGCAGCTTAGCGCACAGGGAGGTGGAGGATACGCAGTATTTT.

V and J are TRBV12-3 or TRBV12-4 and TRBJ1-1; tentative D call: TRBD1 (6 bases). The CDR3 is made up of 17 amino acids. Between the trimmed V and J ends, which lost 5 bases and 4 bases, there was a span of 23 bases. The CDR3 sequence is CASSDTGRGAISTEAFF. CDR3 in DNA: TGTGCCAGCAGTGACACAGGGCGGGGTGCGATAAGCACTGAAGCTTTCTTT.

The rearrangement links TRBV6-4 to TRBJ2-1; D is undetermined. The CDR3 has 12 residues. CDR1 and CDR2 (germline): MRHNA, SNTAGT. Trimming shortened V by 6 bases and J by 12 bases, and 15 bases separated the two germline ends. The CDR3 DNA follows: TGTGCCAGCAGAAATCCGGGTGGTGGGCAGTTCTTC. Protein product: CASRNPGGGQFF.

This clonotype was picked up a small number of times. The chain recombines TRBV5-1 with TRBJ1-1; the match to TRBD1 covers 10 bases. The CDR3 extends over 13 amino acids. Germline assignment: CDR1 SGHRS and CDR2 YFSETQ. Trimming at V came to 5 bases and at J to 5 bases, leaving 3 bases not matched to a gene. This CDR3 reads CASRAGQGTEAFF. Here the CDR3 DNA reads TGCGCCAGCAGGGCGGGACAGGGGACTGAAGCTTTCTTT.

The J gene is TRBJ2-3, the V gene TRBV7-2; TRBD2 matches 8 bases. The CDR3 contains 14 residues. V lost 8 bases and J lost 1; bases outside the gene matches: 5. CDR1 and CDR2 from the germline V gene are SGHTA and FQGNSA. CDR3 DNA: TGTGCCAGCCGAGCGGGGGTCGGCACAGATACGCAGTATTTT. Its translation is CASRAGVGTDTQYF.

This chain links TRBV7-2 with TRBJ2-5, with 7 bases identical to TRBD1. Germline CDR1 reads SGHTA; CDR2 reads FQGNSA. V shed 7 bases and J 4 bases; nucleotides not matched to a gene: 15. The length of the CDR3 is 16 residues. CDR3 nucleotides: TGTGCCAGCACCGCCTCCAGACAGGGTTTGAGAGAGACCCAGTACTTC. It specifies CASTASRQGLRETQYF.

The V call is TRBV5-5, the J call TRBJ2-2; D is tentatively TRBD1 or TRBD2 (6 bases each). Trimming left V 0 bases short and J 0 bases short, with 15 bases between. This CDR3 is built from 18 residues. Germline CDR1 SGHKS, CDR2 YYEKEE (reference sequence). CDR3 DNA: TGTGCCAGCAGCTTGGTATGGGGGGCTTTCGCGAACACCGGGGAGCTGTTTTTT. Translating gives CASSLVWGAFANTGELFF.

This clonotype appeared a few times. V gene TRBV12-3 or TRBV12-4 combines with J gene TRBJ1-1; D ambiguous. The CDR3 is 13 residues long. Trimming cost V 5 bases and J 1 base, with 8 bases left between them. CDR3 region: CASSPMRNTEAFF. For the CDR3, the DNA is TGTGCCAGCAGTCCCATGAGGAACACTGAAGCTTTCTTT.

The sample holds a few counts of this clonotype. V is TRBV11-2 and J is TRBJ2-1; 8 positions match TRBD2. Per the germline V gene, CDR1 is SGHAT and CDR2 is FQNNGV. This CDR3 region has 15 residues. J lost 4 bases, V lost 6 bases, and 8 bases had no gene match. The CDR3 coding sequence is TGTGCCAGCAGGTTAAGCGGGGGCCTTTACAATGAGCAGTTCTTC. Translated: CASRLSGGLYNEQFF.